These T cell receptor beta chains were read from a single sample in a study of post-analysis software for immune sequencing data. TCRdb itself ran the PCR reads through MiXCR, one entry per CDR3 protein. The sample includes roughly 700,000 distinct CDR3 sequences, about 32% of them seen just once. The sample was blood. Every receptor here comes from a girl between 5 and 17 years old with multiple sclerosis. Both conserved end residues are part of each CDR3. D genes are given only for firm matches. Rows may omit the clone size; those that give it use once, few, many or a size class.

size,J,V,D,CDR3,DNA
.,TRBJ2-1,TRBV6-5,.,CASSFRAFSSYNEQFF,TGTGCCAGCAGCTTTCGCGCTTTTAGCTCCTACAATGAGCAGTTCTTC
few,TRBJ2-1,TRBV3-1,TRBD1,CASSQNPGTGTNEQFF,TGTGCCAGCAGCCAAAACCCCGGGACAGGGACTAATGAGCAGTTCTTC
many,TRBJ2-1,TRBV5-1,TRBD2,CASSLQAGTSGRSSYNEQFF,TGCGCCAGCAGCTTACAAGCCGGGACTAGCGGGAGGAGCTCCTACAATGAGCAGTTCTTC
.,TRBJ2-5,TRBV20-1,.,CSARFPGAVETQYF,TGCAGTGCTAGGTTCCCGGGGGCCGTGGAGACCCAGTACTTC
few,TRBJ2-5,TRBV7-8,TRBD2,CASSSARFPLAGGQETQYF,TGTGCCAGCAGCTCAGCGCGCTTCCCCCTAGCGGGGGGACAAGAGACCCAGTACTTC
.,TRBJ2-3,TRBV7-8,TRBD1,CASSPIGRQGSKRETDTQYF,TGTGCCAGCAGCCCTATAGGACGACAGGGATCAAAACGTGAAACAGATACGCAGTATTTT
few,TRBJ2-7,TRBV5-1,.,CASSLVHVGSYSYEQYF,TGCGCCAGCAGCTTGGTCCATGTAGGGTCCTACTCCTACGAGCAGTACTTC
few,TRBJ1-5,TRBV12-3/TRBV12-4,.,CASTWRVHQPQHF,TGTGCCAGCACCTGGAGGGTCCATCAGCCCCAGCATTTT
.,TRBJ1-5,TRBV19,.,CASSIQLTRDSNQPQHF,TGTGCCAGTAGTATACAGCTGACCCGGGATAGCAATCAGCCCCAGCATTTT
.,TRBJ1-1,TRBV18,.,CASSGQRGPEAFF,TGTGCCAGCAGCGGACAGCGTGGACCTGAAGCTTTCTTT
once,TRBJ2-5,TRBV20-1,TRBD2,CSARDSGVETQYF,TGCAGTGCTAGGGATAGCGGGGTAGAGACCCAGTACTTC
.,TRBJ1-4,TRBV27,TRBD1,CASSFRQGAIVTNEKLFF,TGTGCCAGCAGCTTCAGACAGGGGGCTATAGTGACTAATGAAAAACTGTTTTTT
few,TRBJ2-7,TRBV10-3,TRBD1,CAISLGTGYAYEQYF,TGTGCCATCAGTTTAGGGACAGGGTATGCTTACGAGCAGTACTTC
.,TRBJ2-1,TRBV11-3,TRBD2,CASSSPSGGSYRPNEQFF,TGTGCCAGCAGCTCGCCTTCGGGCGGGAGTTACAGACCGAATGAGCAGTTCTTC
few,TRBJ1-2,TRBV20-1,.,CSAREYTVGGYTF,TGCAGTGCTAGAGAATATACCGTAGGTGGCTACACCTTC
.,TRBJ2-3,TRBV10-3,TRBD2,CAISELIGETSARTNTQYF,TGTGCCATCAGTGAGTTGATCGGTGAGACTAGCGCGCGCACAAATACGCAGTATTTT
.,TRBJ2-5,TRBV5-1,.,CASSLATGSGETQYF,TGCGCCAGCAGCTTGGCCACAGGTTCGGGGGAGACCCAGTACTTC
.,TRBJ2-1,TRBV28,TRBD2,CATGTSYEQFF,TGTGCCACCGGGACTAGCTATGAGCAGTTCTTC
.,TRBJ1-2,TRBV7-9,.,CASSAVPGLNYGYTF,TGTGCCAGCAGCGCTGTCCCCGGCCTCAACTATGGCTACACCTTC
few,TRBJ1-4,TRBV28,.,CASSTITGTTNEKLFF,TGTGCCAGCAGTACTATCACCGGGACAACTAATGAAAAACTGTTTTTT
.,TRBJ1-5,TRBV20-1,.,CSARDRRGLQPQHF,TGCAGTGCTAGAGATCGCAGAGGCCTTCAGCCCCAGCATTTT
.,TRBJ2-6,TRBV6-5,.,CASSYLGISGANVLTF,TGTGCCAGCAGTTACTTAGGGATCTCTGGGGCCAACGTCCTGACTTTC
.,TRBJ1-1,TRBV10-3,.,CAIRGGDTEAFF,TGTGCCATCAGGGGAGGAGACACTGAAGCTTTCTTT
.,TRBJ1-2,TRBV7-9,.,CASSLAEGVGYTF,TGTGCCAGCAGCTTAGCTGAAGGCGTTGGCTACACCTTC
.,TRBJ2-5,TRBV5-6,.,CASSSRHPATQYF,TGTGCCAGCAGCTCCCGTCATCCTGCGACCCAGTACTTC
.,TRBJ2-1,TRBV20-1,TRBD2,CSASASSGRASWYNEQFF,TGCAGTGCTAGTGCGTCTAGCGGGAGGGCCAGTTGGTACAATGAGCAGTTCTTC